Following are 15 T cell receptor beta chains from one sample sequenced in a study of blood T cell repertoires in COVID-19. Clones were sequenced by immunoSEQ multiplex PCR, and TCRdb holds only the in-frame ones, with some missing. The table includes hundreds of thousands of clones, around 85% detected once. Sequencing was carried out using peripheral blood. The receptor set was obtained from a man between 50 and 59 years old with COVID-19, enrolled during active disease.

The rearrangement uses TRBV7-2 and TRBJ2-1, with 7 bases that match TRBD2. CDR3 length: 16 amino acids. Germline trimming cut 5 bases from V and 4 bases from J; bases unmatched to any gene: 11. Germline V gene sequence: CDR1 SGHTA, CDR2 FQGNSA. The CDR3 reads CASSQERGGAYNEQFF. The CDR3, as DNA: TGTGCCAGCAGCCAAGAACGCGGGGGAGCTTACAATGAGCAGTTCTTC.

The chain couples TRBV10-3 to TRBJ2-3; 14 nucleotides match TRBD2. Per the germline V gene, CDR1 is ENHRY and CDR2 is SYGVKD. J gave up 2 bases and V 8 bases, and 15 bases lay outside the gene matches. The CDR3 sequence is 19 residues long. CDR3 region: CAIQSVGLAGERPTDTQYF. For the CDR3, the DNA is TGTGCCATCCAGTCGGTGGGACTAGCGGGGGAAAGACCCACAGATACGCAGTATTTT.

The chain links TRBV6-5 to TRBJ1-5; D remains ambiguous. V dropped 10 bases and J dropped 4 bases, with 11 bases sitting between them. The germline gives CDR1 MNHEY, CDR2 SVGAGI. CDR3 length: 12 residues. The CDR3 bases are TGTGCCACCAGATCGGGGAATCAGCCCCAGCATTTT. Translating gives CATRSGNQPQHF.

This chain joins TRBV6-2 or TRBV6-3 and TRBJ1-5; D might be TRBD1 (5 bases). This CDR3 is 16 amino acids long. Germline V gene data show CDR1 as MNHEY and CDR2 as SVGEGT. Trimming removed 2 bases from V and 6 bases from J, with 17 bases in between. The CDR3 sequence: CASSYDSPLRGQPQHF. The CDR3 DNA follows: TGTGCCAGCAGTTACGACAGCCCCCTTCGAGGTCAGCCCCAGCATTTT.

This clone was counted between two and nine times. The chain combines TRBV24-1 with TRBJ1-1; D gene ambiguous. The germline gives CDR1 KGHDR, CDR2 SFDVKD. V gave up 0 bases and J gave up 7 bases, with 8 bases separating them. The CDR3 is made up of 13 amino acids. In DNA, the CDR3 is TGTGCCACCAGTGATTTGATGTACGGTGAAGCTTTCTTT. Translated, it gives CATSDLMYGEAFF.

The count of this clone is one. CDR3 loop: CASSLAPDRGRNTGELFF. DNA of the CDR3: TGTGCCAGCAGTTTAGCCCCTGACAGGGGAAGGAACACCGGGGAGCTGTTTTTT. This chain links TRBV7-3 with TRBJ2-2; 8 positions agree with TRBD1. The V gene's germline CDR1 is SGHTA and CDR2 FQGTGA. CDR3 length: 18 amino acids. V lost 6 bases, J lost 1 base, and 13 bases stayed unmatched.

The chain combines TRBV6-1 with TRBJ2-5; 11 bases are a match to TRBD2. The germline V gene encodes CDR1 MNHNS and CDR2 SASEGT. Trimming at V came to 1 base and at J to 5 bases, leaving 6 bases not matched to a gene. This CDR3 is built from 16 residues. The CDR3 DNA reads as TGTGCCAGCAGTGAAGGGGGGACTAGCGGTAGGGAGACCCAGTACTTC. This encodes CASSEGGTSGRETQYF.

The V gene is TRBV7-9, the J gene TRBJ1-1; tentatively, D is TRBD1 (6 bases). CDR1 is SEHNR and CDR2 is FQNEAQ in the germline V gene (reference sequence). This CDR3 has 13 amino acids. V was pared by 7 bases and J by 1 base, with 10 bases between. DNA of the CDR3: TGTGCCAGCAAGGGGGTAGCGAACACTGAAGCTTTCTTT. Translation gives CASKGVANTEAFF.

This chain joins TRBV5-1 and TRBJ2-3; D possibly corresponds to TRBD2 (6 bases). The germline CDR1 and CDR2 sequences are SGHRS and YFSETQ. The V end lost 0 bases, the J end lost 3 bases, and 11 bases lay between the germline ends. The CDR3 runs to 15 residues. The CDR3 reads CASSLAREATDTQYF. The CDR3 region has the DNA TGCGCCAGCAGCTTGGCAAGGGAGGCTACAGATACGCAGTATTTT.

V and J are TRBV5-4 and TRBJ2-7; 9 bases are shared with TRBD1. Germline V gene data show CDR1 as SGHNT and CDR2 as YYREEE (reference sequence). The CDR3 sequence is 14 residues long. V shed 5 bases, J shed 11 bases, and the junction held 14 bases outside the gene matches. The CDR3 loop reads CASSSAEETGGEYF. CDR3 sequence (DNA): TGTGCCAGCAGTTCTGCTGAGGAGACAGGGGGGGAGTACTTC.

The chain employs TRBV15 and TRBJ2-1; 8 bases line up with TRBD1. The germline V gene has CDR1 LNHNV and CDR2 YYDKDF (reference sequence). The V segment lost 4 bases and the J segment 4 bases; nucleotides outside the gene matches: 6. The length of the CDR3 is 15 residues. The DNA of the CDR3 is TGTGCCACCAGCAAAAACAGGGGGGATTACAATGAGCAGTTCTTC. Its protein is CATSKNRGDYNEQFF.

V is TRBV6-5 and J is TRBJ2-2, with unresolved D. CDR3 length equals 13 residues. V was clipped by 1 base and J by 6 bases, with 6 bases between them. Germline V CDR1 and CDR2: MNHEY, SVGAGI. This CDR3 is CASSYYRSGELFF. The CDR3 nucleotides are TGTGCCAGCAGTTACTATCGGTCCGGGGAGCTGTTTTTT.

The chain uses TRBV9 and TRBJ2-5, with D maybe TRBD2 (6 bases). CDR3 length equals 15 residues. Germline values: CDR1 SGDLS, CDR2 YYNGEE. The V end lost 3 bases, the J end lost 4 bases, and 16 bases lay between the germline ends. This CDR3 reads CASSGGTLRGETQYF. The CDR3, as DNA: TGTGCCAGCAGCGGCGGGACTCTCCGGGGAGAGACCCAGTACTTC.

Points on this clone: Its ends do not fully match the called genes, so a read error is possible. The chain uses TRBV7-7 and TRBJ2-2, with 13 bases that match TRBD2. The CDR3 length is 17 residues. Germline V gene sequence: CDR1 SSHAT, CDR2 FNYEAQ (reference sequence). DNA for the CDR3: TGTGCTAGCAGCCCTGGGACTAGCGGGACAAACACCGGGGAGCTGTTTTTT. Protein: CASSPGTSGTNTGELFF.

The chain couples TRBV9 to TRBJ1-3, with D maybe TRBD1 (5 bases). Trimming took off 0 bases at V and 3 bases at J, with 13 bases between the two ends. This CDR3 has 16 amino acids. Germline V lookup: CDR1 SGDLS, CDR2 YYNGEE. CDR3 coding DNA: TGTGCCAGCAGCGTAGTTGGAGGGGACCTTGGAAACACCATATATTTT. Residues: CASSVVGGDLGNTIYF.